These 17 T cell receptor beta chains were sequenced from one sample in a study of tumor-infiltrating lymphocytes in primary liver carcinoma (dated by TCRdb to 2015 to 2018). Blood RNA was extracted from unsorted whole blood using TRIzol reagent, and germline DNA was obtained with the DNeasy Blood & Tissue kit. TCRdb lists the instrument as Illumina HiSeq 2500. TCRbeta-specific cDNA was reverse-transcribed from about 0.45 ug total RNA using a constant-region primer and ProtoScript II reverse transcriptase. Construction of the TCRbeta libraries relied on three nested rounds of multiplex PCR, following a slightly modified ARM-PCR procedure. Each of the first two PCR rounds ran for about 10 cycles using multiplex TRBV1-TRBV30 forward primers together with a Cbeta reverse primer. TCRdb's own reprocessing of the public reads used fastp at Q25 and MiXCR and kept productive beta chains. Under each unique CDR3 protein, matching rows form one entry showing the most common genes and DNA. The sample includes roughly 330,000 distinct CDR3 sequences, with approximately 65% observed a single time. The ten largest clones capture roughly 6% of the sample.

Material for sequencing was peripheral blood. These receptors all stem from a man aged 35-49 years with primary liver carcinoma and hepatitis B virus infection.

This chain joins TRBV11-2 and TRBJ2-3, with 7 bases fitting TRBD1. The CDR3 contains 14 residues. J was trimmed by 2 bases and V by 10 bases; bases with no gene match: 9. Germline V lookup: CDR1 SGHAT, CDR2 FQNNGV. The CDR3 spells CAITKDRITDTQYF. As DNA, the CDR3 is TGTGCCATCACTAAGGACAGGATCACAGATACGCAGTATTTT.

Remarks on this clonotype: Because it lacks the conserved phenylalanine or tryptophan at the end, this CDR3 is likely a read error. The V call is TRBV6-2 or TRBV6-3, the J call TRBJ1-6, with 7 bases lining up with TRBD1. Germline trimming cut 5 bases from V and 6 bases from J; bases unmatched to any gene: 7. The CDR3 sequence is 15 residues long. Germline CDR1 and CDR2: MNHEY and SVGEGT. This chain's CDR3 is CASSEGAGGNSPLHI. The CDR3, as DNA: TGTGCCAGCAGTGAAGGGGCAGGGGGTAATTCACCCCTCCACATT.

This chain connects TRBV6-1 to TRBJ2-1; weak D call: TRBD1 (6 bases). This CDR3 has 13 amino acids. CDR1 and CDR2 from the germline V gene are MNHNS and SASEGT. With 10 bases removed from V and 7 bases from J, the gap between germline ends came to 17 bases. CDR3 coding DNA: TGTGCCACCAAAGGGGGAGAGCCAAATGAGCAGTTCTTC. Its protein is CATKGGEPNEQFF.

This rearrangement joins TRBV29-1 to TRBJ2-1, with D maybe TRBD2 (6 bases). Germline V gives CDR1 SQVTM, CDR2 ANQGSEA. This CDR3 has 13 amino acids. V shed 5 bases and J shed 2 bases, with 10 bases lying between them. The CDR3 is CSVTGGAYNEQFF. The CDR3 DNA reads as TGCAGCGTTACCGGCGGGGCCTACAATGAGCAGTTCTTC.

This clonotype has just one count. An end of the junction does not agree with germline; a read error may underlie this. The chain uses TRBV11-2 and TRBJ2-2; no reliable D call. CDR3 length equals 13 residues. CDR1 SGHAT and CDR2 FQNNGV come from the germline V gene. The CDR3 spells CASSPNKGVEPFF. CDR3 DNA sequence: TGTGCCAGCAGCCCTAATAAAGGCGTGGAGCCGTTTTTT.

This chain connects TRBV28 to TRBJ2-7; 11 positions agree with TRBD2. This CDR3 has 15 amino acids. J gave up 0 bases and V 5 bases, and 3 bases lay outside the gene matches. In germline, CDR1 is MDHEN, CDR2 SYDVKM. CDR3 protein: CASSTSGSLSYEQYF. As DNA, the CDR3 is TGTGCCAGCAGTACTAGCGGGAGTCTCTCCTACGAGCAGTACTTC.

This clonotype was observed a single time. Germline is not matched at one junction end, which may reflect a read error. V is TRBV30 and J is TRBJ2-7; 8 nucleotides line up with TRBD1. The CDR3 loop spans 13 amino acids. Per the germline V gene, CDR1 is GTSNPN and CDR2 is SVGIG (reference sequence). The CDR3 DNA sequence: TGTGCCTGGTGTGTAAGGACAGGGTTCGAGCAGTACTTC. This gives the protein CAWCVRTGFEQYF.

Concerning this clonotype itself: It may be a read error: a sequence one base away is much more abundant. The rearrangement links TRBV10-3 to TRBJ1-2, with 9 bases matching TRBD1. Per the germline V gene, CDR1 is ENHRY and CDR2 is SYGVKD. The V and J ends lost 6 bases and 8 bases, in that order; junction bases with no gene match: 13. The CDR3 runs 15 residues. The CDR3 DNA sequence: TGTGCCATCAGCCCCAGGGGACAGGGACAAATAGGCTACACCTTC. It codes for CAISPRGQGQIGYTF.

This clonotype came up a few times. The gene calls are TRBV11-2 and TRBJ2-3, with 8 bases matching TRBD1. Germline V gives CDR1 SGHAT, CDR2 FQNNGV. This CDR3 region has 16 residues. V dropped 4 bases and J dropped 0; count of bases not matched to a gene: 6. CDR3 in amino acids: CASSSGTGLSTDTQYF. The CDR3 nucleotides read TGTGCCAGCAGCTCCGGGACAGGTCTAAGCACAGATACGCAGTATTTT.

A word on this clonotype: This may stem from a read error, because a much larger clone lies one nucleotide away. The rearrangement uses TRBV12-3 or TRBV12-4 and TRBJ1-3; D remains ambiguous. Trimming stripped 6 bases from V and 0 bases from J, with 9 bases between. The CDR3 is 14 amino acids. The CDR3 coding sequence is TGTGCCAGCAGATTGGGTTCCTCTGGAAACACCATATATTTT. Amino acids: CASRLGSSGNTIYF.

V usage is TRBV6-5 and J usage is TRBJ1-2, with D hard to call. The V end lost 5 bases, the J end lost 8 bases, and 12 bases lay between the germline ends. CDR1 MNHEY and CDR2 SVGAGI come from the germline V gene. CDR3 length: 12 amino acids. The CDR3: CASSPSHGGYTF. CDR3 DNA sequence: TGTGCCAGCAGTCCGAGCCACGGAGGCTACACCTTC.

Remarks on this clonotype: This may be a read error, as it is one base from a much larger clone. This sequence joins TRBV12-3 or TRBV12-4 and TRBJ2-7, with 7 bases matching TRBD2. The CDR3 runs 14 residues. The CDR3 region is CASKPSGSSYEQCF. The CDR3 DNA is TGTGCCAGCAAACCTAGCGGTAGCTCCTACGAGCAGTGCTTC.

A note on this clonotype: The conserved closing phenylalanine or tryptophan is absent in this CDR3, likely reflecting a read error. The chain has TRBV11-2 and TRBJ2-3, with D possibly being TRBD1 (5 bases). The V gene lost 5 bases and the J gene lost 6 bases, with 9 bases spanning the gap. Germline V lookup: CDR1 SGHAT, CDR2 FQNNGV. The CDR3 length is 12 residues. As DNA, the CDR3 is TGTGCCAGCAGCCAAAAGGGGGATACGCAGTATTCT. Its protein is CASSQKGDTQYS.

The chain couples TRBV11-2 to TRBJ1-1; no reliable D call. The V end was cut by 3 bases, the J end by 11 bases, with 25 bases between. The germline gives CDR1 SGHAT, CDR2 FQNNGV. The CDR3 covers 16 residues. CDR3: CASSFVNSSGNIDAFF. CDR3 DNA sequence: TGTGCCAGCAGCTTTGTTAACAGCTCGGGAAACATTGACGCTTTCTTT. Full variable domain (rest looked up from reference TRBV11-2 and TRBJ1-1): EAGVAQSPRYKIIEKRQSVAFWCNPISGHATLYWYQQILGQGPKLLIQFQNNGVVDDSQLPKDRFSAERLKGVDSTLKIQPAKLEDSAVYLCASSFVNSSGNIDAFFGQGTRLTVV.

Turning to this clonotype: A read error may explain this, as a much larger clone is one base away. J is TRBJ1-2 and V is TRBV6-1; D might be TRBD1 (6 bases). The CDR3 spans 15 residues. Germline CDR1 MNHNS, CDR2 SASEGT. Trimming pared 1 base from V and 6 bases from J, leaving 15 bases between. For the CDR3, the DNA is TGTGCCAGCAGTGAAGGGGGACACCTAAACCATGGCTACACCTTC. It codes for CASSEGGHLNHGYTF.

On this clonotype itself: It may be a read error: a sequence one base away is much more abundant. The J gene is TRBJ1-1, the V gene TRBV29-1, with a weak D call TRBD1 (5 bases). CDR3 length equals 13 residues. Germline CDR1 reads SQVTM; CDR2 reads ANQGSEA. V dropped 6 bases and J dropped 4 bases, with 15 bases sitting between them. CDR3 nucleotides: TGCAGCGTGGCCCCATGGGACGGCACTGAAGCTTTCTTT. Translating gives CSVAPWDGTEAFF.

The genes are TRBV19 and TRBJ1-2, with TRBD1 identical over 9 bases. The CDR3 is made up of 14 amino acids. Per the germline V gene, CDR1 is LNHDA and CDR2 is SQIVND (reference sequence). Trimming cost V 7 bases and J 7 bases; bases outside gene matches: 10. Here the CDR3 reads CASIPPQGAGGYTF. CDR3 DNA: TGTGCCAGTATCCCACCACAGGGGGCTGGTGGCTACACCTTC. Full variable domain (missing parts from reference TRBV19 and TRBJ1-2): DGGITQSPKYLFRKEGQNVTLSCEQNLNHDAMYWYRQDPGQGLRLIYYSQIVNDFQKGDIAEGYSVSREKKESFPLTVTSAQKNPTAFYLCASIPPQGAGGYTFGSGTRLTVV.